This T cell receptor (beta chain) was captured by sequencing in a study of blood T cell repertoires in COVID-19. In the study overall: The study drew acute and convalescent COVID-19 samples from the United States, Italy and Spain.

Authors' processing steps: Counts of nucleated cells, estimated from reference gene primer amplification, were obtained. The protocol was immunoSEQ multiplex PCR, while the TCRdb copy is restricted to in-frame clones and leaves out a portion. V and J calls and clone size follow that table, whereas D and trimming were derived from the DNA. Seen here are approximately 35,000 clones, around 87% observed once, and the top ten hold 35% to 50%. The CDR3 covers 13 residues. CDR1 is MNHEY, CDR2 SVGAGI, per germline. The V and J ends lost 6 bases and 3 bases respectively, with 10 bases between them. The V gene is TRBV6-5, the J gene TRBJ2-3; possible D gene TRBD1, 5 bases. Material for sequencing was peripheral blood. This TCR was sampled from a human donor in a cohort sampled during active COVID-19. CDR3 sequence (DNA): TGTGCCAGCAGCAACCGACAGACAGATACGCAGTATTTT. It specifies CASSNRQTDTQYF.